This T cell receptor (beta chain) was recorded in a study of T cells in narcolepsy. Study results and limitations: Comparing one patient's CSF and blood CD4+ clonotypes highlighted HCRT- and TRIB2-specific autoreactive clonotypes.

Germline-derived CDR1 and CDR2 are SGHKS and YYEKEE (reference sequence). The CDR3 is 16 residues long. With V trimmed by 2 bases and J by 8 bases, 11 bases remained unmatched. Worth noting for this clone: What it binds is unknown.

Assay used: immunoSEQ multiplex PCR; TCRdb lists only in-frame clones, some missing. The data contain tens of thousands of clones, roughly 87% of them singletons. The genes are TRBV5-5 and TRBJ2-2; 8 nucleotides match TRBD1. The sample comprised memory (CD45RA-) CD4+ T cells from blood. The sequence came from a human donor in good health. The CDR3: CASSLAGQGSIGELFF. CDR3 bases: TGTGCCAGCAGCTTAGCCGGACAGGGTAGTATTGGGGAGCTGTTTTTT.